The next 5 T cell receptor beta chains were all read from a single sample in a study of cytomegalovirus exposure and HLA in healthy donors. Both 60 Vbeta primers and 13 Jbeta primers went into the PCR. Produced via immunoSEQ multiplex PCR; TCRdb's table is partial and in-frame only. The table includes about 170,000 clones, about three quarters detected once. The sample was PBMCs. These receptors came from a female donor in good health and CMV-seronegative.

V usage is TRBV9 and J usage is TRBJ2-2, with 9 nucleotides matching TRBD2. The CDR3 is 18 residues long. V was clipped by 4 bases and J by 0 bases; unmatched bases: 10. Germline loops: CDR1 SGDLS, CDR2 YYNGEE. The CDR3 DNA sequence: TGTGCCAGCAGCCCCAGGGATAGCGGGGGCCCGAACACCGGGGAGCTGTTTTTT. Protein product: CASSPRDSGGPNTGELFF. The full variable domain, with the rest looked up from reference TRBV9 and TRBJ2-2, is DSGVTQTPKHLITATGQRVTLRCSPRSGDLSVYWYQQSLDQGLQFLIQYYNGEERAKGNILERFSAQQFPDLHSELNLSSLELGDSALYFCASSPRDSGGPNTGELFFGEGSRLTVL.

The chain uses TRBV10-3 and TRBJ2-2; a possible D gene is TRBD1 (6 bases). The CDR3 is 13 amino acids. CDR1 is ENHRY, CDR2 SYGVKD, per germline. V was cut by 11 bases and J by 2 bases, with 12 bases left in between. In DNA, the CDR3 is TGTGCCCTCCAGGACAGCAACACCGGGGAGCTGTTTTTT. Its protein product is CALQDSNTGELFF.

This CDR3 reads CASSPTGSRELFF. DNA of the CDR3: TGCGCCAGCAGTCCCACAGGGTCCCGGGAGCTGTTTTTT. The chain recombines TRBV5-1 with TRBJ2-2, with TRBD1 as a possible D gene (6 bases). Germline CDR1 and CDR2: SGHRS and YFSETQ. This CDR3 spans 13 amino acids. V was cut by 5 bases and J by 9 bases, with 14 bases left in between.

The V call is TRBV6-5, the J call TRBJ1-2; 7 bases line up with TRBD1. Germline V gives CDR1 MNHEY, CDR2 SVGAGI. V lost 6 bases and J lost 5; bases outside the gene matches: 9. The CDR3 has 14 residues. The CDR3 loop reads CASSATGRPYGYTF. CDR3 DNA: TGTGCCAGCAGCGCGACAGGGCGACCTTATGGCTACACCTTC.

The gene calls are TRBV5-1 and TRBJ2-2; 9 nucleotides align to TRBD2. The germline CDR1 and CDR2 sequences are SGHRS and YFSETQ. The CDR3 sequence is 17 residues long. The V and J ends lost 1 base and 1 base, in that order; junction bases with no gene match: 5. DNA of the CDR3: TGCGCCAGCAGCTTGCGAGCGGGGGGCCAGAACACCGGGGAGCTGTTTTTT. Residues: CASSLRAGGQNTGELFF. The full variable domain, completed using reference TRBV5-1 and TRBJ2-2, is KAGVTQTPRYLIKTRGQQVTLSCSPISGHRSVSWYQQTPGQGLQFLFEYFSETQRNKGNFPGRFSGRQFSNSRSEMNVSTLELGDSALYLCASSLRAGGQNTGELFFGEGSRLTVL.